This T cell receptor beta chain emerged from a study of T cells after yellow fever vaccination (dated by TCRdb to between 2018 and 2020). Some background on the complete study: The SMART-Seq v4 Ultra Low Input RNA kit was used to prepare libraries from fractions with low cell numbers. To follow T-cell clones before and after both primary and booster YFV17D yellow fever vaccination, bulk TCR alpha and beta repertoires underwent longitudinal sequencing. Two healthy male donors, one aged 18 to 30 and one aged 30 to 40 years, were included in the cohort. Blood was drawn at multiple timepoints before and after primary and secondary immunization, with bulk PBMC replicates and cell subsets isolated.

This clonotype has at least ten counts. The antigen this receptor binds is unknown. No per-base quality is available; no much larger clone lies one base away. Points the paper makes about the study in general: After the booster, most clones that had expanded after primary vaccination were detected again (about 95% of CD4 and more than 85% of CD8), suggesting broad maintenance of memory. Because the study included only a couple of donors, the extent to which the findings can be generalized is limited. Computational filtering was needed because FACS-sorted repertoires could contain abundant contaminating clonotypes from the bulk population. A small fraction of clonotypes showed up in both the CD4 and CD8 compartments, probably as a result of convergent recombination. The secondary T-cell response was found to be weaker but faster than the primary response, with a peak reached on day 5 rather than on day 15.

Synthesis of TCR cDNA relied on 5'RACE template switching, a step that introduced a universal primer site along with unique molecular identifiers. Priming of cDNA synthesis was performed from both the TCR alpha and TCR beta constant segments. Two PCR steps were used to amplify libraries, with sample barcodes and sequencing adapters being added in the second step. Libraries were sequenced on Illumina HiSeq 2500 (2x100 bp) or NovaSeq (2x150 bp). In the paper's pipeline: MIGEC handled demultiplexing of reads and collapsing into UMI consensus sequences, while MiXCR performed V(D)J alignment. Vaccine-responding clonotypes were identified with edgeR using replicate PBMC samples, with FDR below 0.01 and a log2 fold change above 5 up to day 15 being required. Each bulk clonotype received a CD4 or CD8 identity based on whether the sequenced CD4 or CD8 repertoire contained that clonotype at higher abundance. TCRdb trimmed public reads at Q25 via fastp, called clones via MiXCR and kept in-frame beta chains. Every CDR3 protein is listed once, alongside the most common genes and DNA of its rows. The V and J calls, along with clone size, are taken from TCRdb and not from the paper's own processing. Present in this sample are some 130,000 distinct CDR3 sequences, about 6.2% of which were seen just once. Jointly, the top ten make up under 0.7% of the sample.

The treatment or condition label on this specimen signifies: live attenuated yellow fever vaccine strain. PBMCs were isolated from peripheral blood using a standard Ficoll-Paque protocol. Dynabeads CD4 and CD8 positive selection kits were used to isolate the CD4 and CD8 T-cell fractions. TriZol was used to extract RNA from bulk PBMCs, from CD4 and CD8 fractions, and from dextramer-positive and dextramer-negative fractions. Here the sequenced sample was CD4+ T cells sorted from PBMCs, taken 10 days after the yellow fever booster vaccination. The TCR originated in a man aged 30 to 39 who received the YFV17D yellow fever vaccine.

The CDR3 region: CASSLAGGVGSYEQYF. The nucleotides read TGCGCCAGCAGCTTGGCCGGAGGGGTCGGGTCCTACGAGCAGTACTTC. The chain is made from TRBV5-1 and TRBJ2-7, with TRBD2 perhaps the D gene, on 6 matching bases. Trimming at the junction amounts to 0 bases on V and 1 base on J, and the germline ends lie 14 bases apart. The CDR3 measures 16 amino acids from cysteine to phenylalanine. Of all the DNA, just the CDR3 is kept, 48 bases in frame from base 1. According to the germline V gene, CDR1 reads SGHRS and CDR2 reads YFSETQ.